Each of the 26 T cell receptor beta chains below was sequenced from the same sample in a study of a mutant IDH1 vaccine in newly diagnosed glioma. Time point given: week 23, last vaccination. One vaccine dose held 300 ug of mutant IDH1 20-mer peptide and came with topical imiquimod. Which antigens these TCRs recognize remains unknown. Using immunoSEQ multiplex PCR, the repertoire was profiled, and TCRdb retains in-frame clones only, with some absent. Here the sample spans 50,000 to 70,000 clones, 75% to 90% being singletons. This sample comprised PBMCs, obtained from a glioma patient whose treatment included an IDH1 peptide vaccine. The origin of the receptors is a man aged 18-30 years with glioma.

This chain joins TRBV4-3 and TRBJ2-5; perhaps TRBD2 as D (5 bases). The germline V and J ends were trimmed by 0 bases and 3 bases, with 14 bases remaining between them. This CDR3 has 16 residues. Germline CDR1 is LGHNA and CDR2 is YSLEER. The CDR3 is CASSQERTRLEETQYF. In DNA, the CDR3 is TGCGCCAGCAGCCAAGAAAGGACTCGGTTGGAAGAGACCCAGTACTTC.

The chain recombines TRBV7-2 with TRBJ2-7; no firm D call. The ends were cut back, 0 bases at V and 3 bases at J, with 24 bases in the middle. Germline V gives CDR1 SGHTA, CDR2 FQGNSA. The CDR3 has 19 residues. The CDR3 region is CASSLAGGDAPLVYYEQYF. CDR3 sequence (DNA): TGTGCCAGCAGCTTAGCGGGTGGCGACGCTCCTTTGGTCTACTACGAGCAGTACTTC.

This chain uses TRBV10-3 with TRBJ2-2; possibly TRBD2 for D (5 bases). The CDR3 totals 13 residues. CDR1 is ENHRY, CDR2 SYGVKD, per germline. Trimming took off 5 bases at V and 4 bases at J, with 8 bases between the two ends. CDR3 in amino acids: CAISSGSTGELFF. In DNA form, the CDR3 reads TGTGCCATCAGTAGCGGATCCACCGGGGAGCTGTTTTTT.

The chain recombines TRBV18 with TRBJ1-4; perhaps TRBD1 as D (5 bases). With 5 bases removed from V and 12 bases from J, the gap between germline ends came to 16 bases. There are 13 residues in the CDR3. Germline values: CDR1 KGHSH, CDR2 LQKENI. The CDR3: CASSSNQGAELFF. The CDR3 DNA is TGTGCCAGCTCATCAAACCAGGGCGCGGAACTGTTTTTT.

This chain uses TRBV18 with TRBJ1-2; D ambiguous. The germline V gene encodes CDR1 KGHSH and CDR2 LQKENI. V dropped 0 bases and J dropped 4 bases, with 15 bases sitting between them. The CDR3 contains 16 residues. The DNA for the CDR3 is TGTGCCAGCTCACCACCGAGGGCCCGTAGGACCTATGGCTACACCTTC. Translating gives CASSPPRARRTYGYTF.

This clone has a handful of counts. The chain couples TRBV20-1 to TRBJ2-2; D gene ambiguous. CDR3 size: 11 residues. The ends were cut back, 6 bases at V and 5 bases at J, with 7 bases in the middle. Germline V gives CDR1 DFQATT, CDR2 SNEGSKA (reference sequence). The CDR3: CSALWTGELFF. The DNA for the CDR3 is TGCAGTGCGTTATGGACCGGGGAGCTGTTTTTT.

The chain recombines TRBV6-5 with TRBJ2-7, with 9 positions matching TRBD1. V lost 5 bases to trimming and J lost 1 base; unmatched junction nucleotides: 6. This CDR3 comprises 15 residues. From germline, CDR1 is MNHEY and CDR2 SVGAGI. The CDR3 loop is CASSKPGQGSYEQYF. CDR3 in DNA: TGTGCCAGCAGTAAGCCGGGACAGGGATCCTACGAGCAGTACTTC.

CDR3 protein: CAWSLSETQYF. CDR3 coding DNA: TGTGCCTGGAGCCTATCGGAGACCCAGTACTTC. The genes are TRBV30 and TRBJ2-5; D remains unclear. The CDR3 loop spans 11 amino acids. V was pared by 3 bases and J by 5 bases, with 7 bases between. CDR1 is GTSNPN, CDR2 SVGIG, per germline (reference sequence).

The V and J genes are TRBV21-1 and TRBJ1-5; the D call TRBD1 from the table was never checked on the DNA. TRBV21-1 is a known pseudogene. CDR3 length equals 14 residues. The CDR3 protein is CASTTGYSNQPQHF. The CDR3 bases are TGTGCCAGCACCACAGGGTACAGCAATCAGCCCCAGCATTTT.

The chain carries TRBV18 and TRBJ2-1; D is tentatively TRBD1 or TRBD2 (7 bases each). V was pared by 2 bases and J by 6 bases, with 14 bases between. Per germline, CDR1 KGHSH and CDR2 LQKENI. The CDR3 has 15 residues. This chain's CDR3 is CASSPVPGGANEQFF. For the CDR3, the DNA is TGTGCCAGCTCACCAGTCCCAGGGGGGGCCAATGAGCAGTTCTTC.

This clone was observed once. CDR3: CASSASRGTDTQYF. The CDR3 nucleotides read TGCGCCAGCAGCGCCTCGAGAGGCACAGATACGCAGTATTTT. This sequence joins TRBV4-1 and TRBJ2-3; D is unresolved. Per the germline V gene, CDR1 is MGHRA and CDR2 is YSYEKL. This CDR3 region has 14 residues. V lost 5 bases, J lost 1 base, and 10 bases lay in between.

This rearrangement joins TRBV12-5 to TRBJ2-2; unclear D gene. This CDR3 has 16 amino acids. Trimming took 1 base from V and 4 from J, leaving 13 bases between them. Germline V lookup: CDR1 LGHNT, CDR2 FRNRAP. This CDR3 is CASGLGLSMTTGELFF. The DNA for the CDR3 is TGTGCTAGTGGTTTGGGCCTATCGATGACCACCGGGGAGCTGTTTTTT.

The chain joins TRBV5-5 to TRBJ1-6; D may be TRBD1 (5 bases). Germline loops: CDR1 SGHKS, CDR2 YYEKEE (reference sequence). V lost 2 bases, J lost 7 bases, and 10 bases lay in between. The length of the CDR3 is 14 residues. The CDR3 DNA follows: TGTGCCAGCAGCTTCGGACACGGAAATTCACCCCTCCACTTT. Translating it yields CASSFGHGNSPLHF.

The rearrangement uses TRBV5-1 and TRBJ1-1; 7 positions agree with TRBD1. Germline V gives CDR1 SGHRS, CDR2 YFSETQ. Germline trimming cut 1 base from V and 6 bases from J; bases unmatched to any gene: 0. The CDR3 contains 12 residues. As DNA, the CDR3 is TGCGCCAGCAGCTTGACAGGGGCTGAAGCTTTCTTT. Its protein product is CASSLTGAEAFF.

The DNA of the CDR3 is TGTGCCAGCCGTCCCGGGGGCGCGGACACTGAAGCTTTCTTT. As protein: CASRPGGADTEAFF. The genes are TRBV2 and TRBJ1-1, with TRBD1 as a possible D gene (6 bases). Trimming cost V 8 bases and J 3 bases, with 16 bases left between them. CDR3 size: 14 residues. CDR1 SNHLY and CDR2 FYNNEI come from the germline V gene.

The chain has TRBV7-3 and TRBJ1-1; no reliable D call. Germline CDR1 and CDR2: SGHTA and FQGTGA. V was trimmed by 1 base and J by 1 base, leaving 10 bases between them. The CDR3 runs 15 residues. CDR3 residues: CASSLNPGPNTEAFF. DNA of the CDR3: TGTGCCAGCAGCTTAAATCCAGGCCCGAACACTGAAGCTTTCTTT.

The chain combines TRBV5-1 with TRBJ2-6; D remains ambiguous. Trimming took 0 bases from V and 7 from J, leaving 8 bases between them. The CDR3 covers 14 residues. Germline CDR1 reads SGHRS; CDR2 reads YFSETQ. The CDR3 region has the DNA TGCGCCAGCAGCTTGGGGATTAGTGCCAACGTCCTGACTTTC. As protein: CASSLGISANVLTF.

The chain recombines TRBV29-1 with TRBJ1-2, with D maybe TRBD1 (6 bases). Germline loops: CDR1 SQVTM, CDR2 ANQGSEA. The V end was cut by 5 bases, the J end by 5 bases, with 12 bases between. There are 12 residues in the CDR3. CDR3 DNA sequence: TGCAGCGTTCTAACAGGGACATATGGCTACACCTTC. This gives the protein CSVLTGTYGYTF.

This sequence joins TRBV7-9 and TRBJ2-3, with D unresolved. In germline, CDR1 is SEHNR, CDR2 FQNEAQ (reference sequence). The CDR3 totals 12 residues. V lost 5 bases and J lost 2, with 5 bases in between. This CDR3 reads CASSLITDTQYF. The CDR3 region has the DNA TGTGCCAGCAGCCTTATCACAGATACGCAGTATTTT.

The V and J genes are TRBV2 and TRBJ2-3; D is ambiguous. CDR1 is SNHLY, CDR2 FYNNEI, per germline. V lost 6 bases and J 4 bases, leaving 8 bases between the germline ends. CDR3 length equals 12 residues. The CDR3 spells CASRSTADTQYF. As DNA, the CDR3 is TGTGCCAGCAGAAGTACAGCAGATACGCAGTATTTT.

The chain carries TRBV19 and TRBJ1-2; tentative D call: TRBD1 (5 bases). CDR1 LNHDA and CDR2 SQIVND come from the germline V gene (reference sequence). V was pared by 6 bases and J by 1 base, with 15 bases between. This CDR3 region has 15 residues. CDR3 sequence reads: CASSPPGRSNYGYTF. In DNA, the CDR3 is TGTGCCAGTAGCCCTCCGGGACGGAGTAACTATGGCTACACCTTC.

This chain connects TRBV5-4 to TRBJ2-1, with 15 bases matching TRBD2. The CDR3 totals 20 residues. In germline, CDR1 is SGHNT, CDR2 YYREEE (reference sequence). The V gene end was trimmed by 4 bases and the J gene end by 4 bases; junction bases not matched to a gene: 15. CDR3 sequence reads: CASSLGLGTSGRSGYNEQFF. CDR3 DNA sequence: TGTGCCAGCAGCCTCGGGTTGGGGACTAGCGGGAGGAGTGGTTACAATGAGCAGTTCTTC.

This chain connects TRBV5-6 to TRBJ2-7; D is perhaps TRBD1 (6 bases). The CDR3 totals 13 residues. V lost 6 bases and J lost 3, with 13 bases in between. Germline V gene sequence: CDR1 SGHDT, CDR2 YYEEEE. The CDR3 sequence: CASTSTGFYEQYF. As DNA, the CDR3 is TGTGCCAGCACCTCAACAGGGTTCTACGAGCAGTACTTC.

The chain couples TRBV6-6 to TRBJ1-4; D unresolved. CDR1 and CDR2 from the germline V gene are MNHNY and SVGAGI (reference sequence). V lost 4 bases to trimming and J lost 6 bases, with 18 bases between them. The CDR3 is made up of 16 amino acids. In nucleotides, the CDR3 is TGTGCCAGCAGTTCACCCCTGGGTCTCCAAGATGAAAAACTGTTTTTT. It yields the protein CASSSPLGLQDEKLFF.

There are many counts of this clone. The V call is TRBV4-3, the J call TRBJ2-7; maybe TRBD2 (6 bases). The V end lost 4 bases, the J end lost 2 bases, and 15 bases lay between the germline ends. CDR1 and CDR2 (germline): LGHNA, YSLEER. The CDR3 is made up of 15 amino acids. The CDR3 protein is CASSREASETYEQYF. The CDR3 DNA is TGCGCCAGCAGCCGCGAGGCTAGCGAAACCTACGAGCAGTACTTC.

The chain couples TRBV7-2 to TRBJ2-3; unclear D gene. Trimming took off 2 bases at V and 2 bases at J, with 5 bases between the two ends. The CDR3 spans 13 residues. Germline assignment: CDR1 SGHTA and CDR2 FQGNSA. In DNA form, the CDR3 reads TGTGCCAGCAGCTTATCAATCACAGATACGCAGTATTTT. It specifies CASSLSITDTQYF.